This T cell receptor (beta chain) stems from a study of CD8 T cells in ankylosing spondylitis. This clonotype was counted between two and nine times. As yet, its antigen is unknown. TCRdb reprocessed the 5' RACE reads via MiXCR and lists one record per CDR3 protein. This sample has about 360,000 distinct CDR3 sequences; approximately 20% occur once, and the top ten carry roughly 13%. Study-wide results and caveats: For ankylosing spondylitis blood, a TCR beta motif of about eight highly homologous variants appeared characteristic.

The CDR3 loop spans 10 amino acids. Germline loops: CDR1 DFQATT, CDR2 SNEGSKA (reference sequence). Trimming cost V 1 base and J 9 bases, with 4 bases left between them. This chain links TRBV20-1 with TRBJ2-1; no clear D gene. The TCR originated in a male donor with ankylosing spondylitis or in good health (not recorded which). The sample was blood, either unsorted or a sorted T cell fraction (not recorded which). This CDR3 reads CSARVTEQFF. The CDR3 DNA sequence: TGCAGTGCTAGAGTAACTGAGCAGTTCTTC.